This T cell receptor beta chain was retrieved from a study of CD8+ T cells in alopecia areata. Study details: A 6-month period off drug followed tofacitinib, which lasted 6 to 18 months.

Isolated RNA was reverse transcribed into cDNA used as the sequencing template. Some clones are missing from TCRdb's copy, which holds only in-frame ones; the method was immunoSEQ multiplex PCR. The data show 130,000 to 150,000 clones, around 50% seen once. Trimming removed 0 bases at V and 2 bases at J, with 10 bases between. Germline V lookup: CDR1 MNHNS, CDR2 SASEGT. CDR3 size: 15 residues. Study-wide results and caveats: Lesional scalp, especially alopecia totalis/universalis, showed higher clonality than normal scalp.

In its sample, this clone was seen a few times. Its antigen remains unidentified. This chain connects TRBV6-1 to TRBJ2-5; possible D gene TRBD2, 6 bases. The sequenced sample consisted of CD4+ T cells sorted from blood. The sequence derives from a human donor with alopecia areata. The CDR3 DNA reads as TGTGCCAGCAGTGAAGCGCGTCTAGCGCAAGAGACCCAGTACTTC. Residues: CASSEARLAQETQYF.